Following are 19 T cell receptor beta chains from one sample sequenced in a study of CD8 T cells in Susac syndrome. Reverse transcription of roughly 0.5 to 1 ug RNA was carried out with random hexamers. TCRdb independently ran MiXCR on the immunoSEQ multiplex PCR reads; one entry per CDR3 protein. Counted here are around 230,000 distinct CDR3 sequences, 95% occurring once; the ten biggest clones make up about 0.088%. The sequenced sample consisted of CD4+ T cells from PBMCs. These receptors were taken from a human donor with multiple sclerosis.

The chain uses TRBV28 and TRBJ2-3, with no clear D. The V gene's germline CDR1 is MDHEN and CDR2 SYDVKM. Deletions cut 4 bases from V and 2 bases from J, with 10 bases between. CDR3 size: 14 residues. The CDR3 coding sequence is TGTGCCAGCAGTTACAGCGACCACACAGATACGCAGTATTTT. The encoded protein is CASSYSDHTDTQYF.

This sequence joins TRBV27 and TRBJ1-5; the D gene is possibly TRBD1 (5 bases). Trimming took off 6 bases at V and 3 bases at J, with 9 bases between the two ends. The CDR3 is 13 amino acids. Germline CDR1 and CDR2: MNHEY and SMNVEV (reference sequence). Written as DNA, the CDR3 is TGTGCCAGCAGGGGGCGGGCCAATCAGCCCCAGCATTTT. Translation: CASRGRANQPQHF.

The chain is built from TRBV20-1 and TRBJ1-4, with 7 bases lining up with TRBD1. The trim removed 6 bases at V and 7 bases at J, leaving 8 bases unmatched. This CDR3 comprises 13 residues. From germline, CDR1 is DFQATT and CDR2 SNEGSKA (reference sequence). As DNA, the CDR3 is TGCAGTGCCAGGGGGGGATCCAGTGAAAAACTGTTTTTT. It codes for CSARGGSSEKLFF.

For this clonotype: Relative to the germline gene, one junction end is altered; a read error may explain this. The V gene is TRBV7-7, the J gene TRBJ2-6, with D possibly matching TRBD2 (5 bases). Germline V gene sequence: CDR1 SSHAT, CDR2 FNYEAQ (reference sequence). CDR3 size: 18 residues. CDR3 protein: CASSLELVGLGGANVLTF. CDR3 coding DNA: TGTGCCAGCAGTTTAGAGCTGGTAGGACTCGGAGGGGCCAACGTCCTGACTTTC.

Written as DNA, the CDR3 is TGTGCCACCCCTGGCCGGGACCCGACCTACGAGCAGTACTTC. It codes for CATPGRDPTYEQYF. This chain joins TRBV27 and TRBJ2-7; the D call may be TRBD1 or TRBD2 (5 bases each). The CDR3 consists of 14 residues. V lost 10 bases, J lost 2 bases, and 18 bases lay in between. CDR1 MNHEY and CDR2 SMNVEV come from the germline V gene (reference sequence).

This clonotype was counted once. V usage is TRBV25-1 and J usage is TRBJ2-6; D gene unclear. In germline, CDR1 is MGHDK, CDR2 SYGVNS. The CDR3 runs 12 residues. V was clipped by 11 bases and J by 1 base, with 6 bases between them. The CDR3 DNA reads as TGTGCCTCCCAGTCTGGGGCCAACGTCCTGACTTTC. Amino acids: CASQSGANVLTF.

J is TRBJ2-1 and V is TRBV20-1, with 12 bases lining up with TRBD2. With 6 bases clipped from V and 4 bases from J, the junction kept 7 bases outside the gene matches. The germline V gene has CDR1 DFQATT and CDR2 SNEGSKA (reference sequence). CDR3 length: 15 residues. The CDR3 reads CSATRTSGAYNEQFF. The CDR3 bases are TGCAGTGCCACCCGGACTAGCGGGGCGTACAATGAGCAGTTCTTC.

The CDR3 nucleotides are TGTGCCAGCAGCCCCCCCGGGGGACAGGGCACCTACGAGCAGTACTTC. This translates into CASSPPGGQGTYEQYF. The chain is built from TRBV27 and TRBJ2-7; 9 nucleotides align to TRBD1. The CDR3 sequence is 16 residues long. V was pared by 6 bases and J by 2 bases, with 11 bases of the junction left unmatched. Germline CDR1 and CDR2: MNHEY and SMNVEV (reference sequence).

The gene calls are TRBV2 and TRBJ1-1; D gene ambiguous. Germline values: CDR1 SNHLY, CDR2 FYNNEI. The CDR3 is 13 amino acids. Trimming took off 7 bases at V and 11 bases at J, with 20 bases between the two ends. The CDR3 here is CASIENLRAGAFF. In DNA form, the CDR3 reads TGTGCCAGCATAGAGAACTTAAGGGCGGGCGCTTTCTTT. Combining the CDR3 with reference TRBV2 and TRBJ1-1 gives the whole variable domain EPEVTQTPSHQVTQMGQEVILRCVPISNHLYFYWYRQILGQKVEFLVSFYNNEISEKSEIFDDQFSVERPDGSNFTLKIRSTKLEDSAMYFCASIENLRAGAFFGQGTRLTVV.

CDR3 protein: CSASRGQMNTEAFF. The CDR3 bases are TGCAGTGCTAGTCGAGGACAGATGAACACTGAAGCTTTCTTT. The chain couples TRBV20-1 to TRBJ1-1; D is possibly TRBD1 (6 bases). In germline, CDR1 is DFQATT, CDR2 SNEGSKA (reference sequence). Deletions cut 3 bases from V and 0 bases from J, with 11 bases between. The CDR3 length is 14 residues.

J is TRBJ1-2 and V is TRBV25-1; possible D gene TRBD1, 6 bases. The V gene's germline CDR1 is MGHDK and CDR2 SYGVNS. V was shortened by 4 bases and J by 0 bases, with 9 bases between the two germline ends. The CDR3 spans 14 residues. DNA for the CDR3: TGTGCCAGCAGTGCGGGGGCTACTAACTATGGCTACACCTTC. Its translation is CASSAGATNYGYTF.

CDR3 loop: CASSEAATNEKLFF. In DNA form, the CDR3 reads TGTGCCAGCAGTGAAGCTGCAACTAATGAAAAACTGTTTTTT. The chain recombines TRBV6-1 with TRBJ1-4; D not resolved. With 0 bases removed from V and 0 bases from J, the gap between germline ends came to 2 bases. The CDR3 covers 14 residues. Germline lookup yields CDR1 MNHNS and CDR2 SASEGT.

This rearrangement joins TRBV29-1 to TRBJ2-1; tentatively, D is TRBD2 (5 bases). The ends were cut back, 4 bases at V and 2 bases at J, with 9 bases in the middle. The CDR3 length is 13 residues. The germline CDR1 and CDR2 sequences are SQVTM and ANQGSEA. The CDR3 is CSVASGPYNEQFF. The CDR3 DNA follows: TGCAGCGTTGCGAGCGGTCCCTACAATGAGCAGTTCTTC.

This chain uses TRBV12-3 or TRBV12-4 with TRBJ2-1, with D unclear. V shed 3 bases and J shed 10 bases, with 7 bases lying between them. The CDR3 spans 11 residues. This chain's CDR3 is CASSFVTEQFF. CDR3 nucleotide sequence: TGTGCCAGCAGTTTTGTGACCGAGCAGTTCTTC.

This rearrangement joins TRBV6-6 to TRBJ2-1, with 11 positions matching TRBD2. The CDR3 has 16 amino acids. V lost 7 bases and J lost 3; bases outside the gene matches: 8. From germline, CDR1 is MNHNY and CDR2 SVGAGI (reference sequence). This CDR3 is CASNPAGTSGYNEQFF. The CDR3, as DNA: TGTGCCAGCAACCCTGCCGGGACTAGCGGCTACAATGAGCAGTTCTTC.

This clonotype was counted only a few times. Sequence at one end of the junction differs from germline and may be a read error. The rearrangement links TRBV28 to TRBJ1-1, with D uncertain. The germline V gene has CDR1 MDHEN and CDR2 SYDVKM. The CDR3 loop spans 12 amino acids. CDR3 sequence: CASSLVNTEAFF. The DNA of the CDR3 is TGTGCCAGTAGTTTGGTGAACACTGAAGCTTTCTTT.

The chain employs TRBV20-1 and TRBJ2-3; 11 bases align to TRBD2. The germline gives CDR1 DFQATT, CDR2 SNEGSKA (reference sequence). The CDR3 is 16 residues long. The junction had 9 bases not matched to a gene; V was cut back by 5 bases and J by 2 bases. The CDR3 is CSASSGGIPTTDTQYF. The CDR3 DNA is TGCAGTGCTTCTAGCGGGGGGATACCCACCACAGATACGCAGTATTTT.

This chain uses TRBV28 with TRBJ2-7, with D perhaps matching TRBD1 or TRBD2 (7 bases each). The CDR3 is 14 amino acids. Trimming took off 6 bases at V and 10 bases at J, with 22 bases between the two ends. Germline assignment: CDR1 MDHEN and CDR2 SYDVKM. Here the CDR3 reads CASSPGGGLSLQYF. CDR3 sequence (DNA): TGTGCCAGCAGCCCAGGGGGGGGACTTTCCCTACAGTACTTC.

The chain uses TRBV29-1 and TRBJ1-2; D is possibly TRBD1 (5 bases). Germline-derived CDR1 and CDR2 are SQVTM and ANQGSEA. The V gene lost 6 bases and the J gene lost 0 bases, with 14 bases spanning the gap. CDR3 length: 14 residues. The CDR3 here is CSVPRTQTNYGYTF. In DNA, the CDR3 is TGCAGCGTGCCTCGGACACAGACTAACTATGGCTACACCTTC.